This T cell receptor beta chain originates from a study of CD8 T cells in Susac syndrome. cDNA came from around 0.54 to 1 ug RNA primed by random hexamers. TCRdb processed the immunoSEQ multiplex PCR reads anew with MiXCR; each CDR3 protein has one entry. Among 92,000 or so distinct CDR3 sequences listed, around 96% were seen once. CDR3 length: 12 amino acids. Trimming took 6 bases from V and 0 from J, leaving 6 bases between them. Germline V gene sequence: CDR1 SQVTM, CDR2 ANQGSEA. This clonotype was sampled from a human donor with Susac syndrome. The sequenced material came from CD8+ T cells from PBMCs. The V call is TRBV29-1, the J call TRBJ1-5; D is possibly TRBD1 (6 bases). CDR3 DNA sequence: TGCAGCGTGGGACATAGCAATCAGCCCCAGCATTTT. As protein: CSVGHSNQPQHF.